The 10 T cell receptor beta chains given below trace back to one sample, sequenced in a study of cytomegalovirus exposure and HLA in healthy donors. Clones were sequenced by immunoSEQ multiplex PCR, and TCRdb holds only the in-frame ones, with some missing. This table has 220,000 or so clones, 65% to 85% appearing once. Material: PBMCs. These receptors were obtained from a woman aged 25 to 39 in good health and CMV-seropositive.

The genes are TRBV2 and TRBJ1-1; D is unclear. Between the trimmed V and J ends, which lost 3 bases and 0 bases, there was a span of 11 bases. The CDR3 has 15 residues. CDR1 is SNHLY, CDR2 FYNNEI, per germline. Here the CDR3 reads CASSEVRAMNTEAFF. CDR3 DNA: TGTGCCAGCAGTGAGGTGAGGGCAATGAACACTGAAGCTTTCTTT.

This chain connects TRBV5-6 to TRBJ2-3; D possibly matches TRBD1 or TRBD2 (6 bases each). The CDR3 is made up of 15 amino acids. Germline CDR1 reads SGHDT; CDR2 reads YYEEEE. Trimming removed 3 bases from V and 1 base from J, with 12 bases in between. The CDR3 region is CASSSGGPRTDTQYF. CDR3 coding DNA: TGTGCCAGCAGCTCTGGGGGGCCGCGCACAGATACGCAGTATTTT. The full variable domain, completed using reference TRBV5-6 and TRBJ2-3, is DAGVTQSPTHLIKTRGQQVTLRCSPKSGHDTVSWYQQALGQGPQFIFQYYEEEERQRGNFPDRFSGHQFPNYSSELNVNALLLGDSALYLCASSSGGPRTDTQYFGPGTRLTVL.

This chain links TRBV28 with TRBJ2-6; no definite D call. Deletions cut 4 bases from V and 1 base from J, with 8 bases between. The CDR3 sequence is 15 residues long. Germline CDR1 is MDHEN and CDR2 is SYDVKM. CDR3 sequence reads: CASSSTESGANVLTF. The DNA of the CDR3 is TGTGCCAGCAGTTCTACCGAGTCTGGGGCCAACGTCCTGACTTTC.

The CDR3 region is CASSLRGPTEAFF. In DNA form, the CDR3 reads TGTGCCAGCAGTCTCAGGGGGCCTACTGAAGCTTTCTTT. The genes are TRBV27 and TRBJ1-1; TRBD1 aligns across 8 bases. V dropped 5 bases and J dropped 5; count of bases not matched to a gene: 4. The CDR3 runs to 13 residues. Germline V lookup: CDR1 MNHEY, CDR2 SMNVEV (reference sequence).

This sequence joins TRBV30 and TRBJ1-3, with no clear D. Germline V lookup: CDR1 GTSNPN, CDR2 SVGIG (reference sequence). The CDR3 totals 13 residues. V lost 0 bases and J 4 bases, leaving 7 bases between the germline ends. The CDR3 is CAWSVVSGNTIYF. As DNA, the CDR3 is TGTGCCTGGAGTGTGGTATCCGGAAACACCATATATTTT.

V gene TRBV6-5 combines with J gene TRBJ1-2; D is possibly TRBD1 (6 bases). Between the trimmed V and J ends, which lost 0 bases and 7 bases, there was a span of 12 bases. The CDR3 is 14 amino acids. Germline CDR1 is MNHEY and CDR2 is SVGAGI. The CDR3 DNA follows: TGTGCCAGCAGTTACTCACAGGGTTCCGTTGGCTACACCTTC. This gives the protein CASSYSQGSVGYTF.

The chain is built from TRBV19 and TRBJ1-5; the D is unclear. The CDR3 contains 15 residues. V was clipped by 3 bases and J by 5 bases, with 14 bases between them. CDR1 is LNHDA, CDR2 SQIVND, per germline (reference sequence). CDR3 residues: CASSIGQSDHQPQHF. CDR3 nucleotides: TGTGCCAGTAGTATCGGGCAGAGTGATCATCAGCCCCAGCATTTT.

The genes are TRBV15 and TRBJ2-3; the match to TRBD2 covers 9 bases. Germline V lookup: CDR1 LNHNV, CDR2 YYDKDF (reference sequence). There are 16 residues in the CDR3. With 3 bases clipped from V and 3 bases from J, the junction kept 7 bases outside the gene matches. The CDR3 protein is CATSSALREGTDTQYF. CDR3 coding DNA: TGTGCCACCAGCAGTGCGTTGCGGGAGGGAACAGATACGCAGTATTTT.

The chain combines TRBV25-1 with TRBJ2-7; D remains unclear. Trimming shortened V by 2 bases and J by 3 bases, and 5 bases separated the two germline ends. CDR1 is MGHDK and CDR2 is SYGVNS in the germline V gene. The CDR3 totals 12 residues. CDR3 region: CASSEAGYEQYF. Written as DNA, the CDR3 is TGTGCCAGCAGTGAAGCCGGCTACGAGCAGTACTTC.

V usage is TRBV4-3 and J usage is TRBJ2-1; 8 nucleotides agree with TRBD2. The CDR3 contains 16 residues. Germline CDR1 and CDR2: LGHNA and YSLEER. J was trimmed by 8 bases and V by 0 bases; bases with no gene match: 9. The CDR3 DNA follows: TGCGCCAGCAGCCAAGATCTAAGCGGGGGCTTCGATGAGCAGTTCTTC. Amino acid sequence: CASSQDLSGGFDEQFF.